This TCR beta chain was recorded in a study of T cell repertoires in cytomegalovirus infection. V lost 4 bases and J lost 8, with 23 bases in between. The CDR3 is 16 amino acids. Germline loops: CDR1 SEHNR, CDR2 FQNEAQ (reference sequence). Via MiXCR, TCRdb re-called the reads, giving one row per CDR3 protein. The data hold about 52,000 distinct CDR3 sequences, with around a fifth observed a single time. There are a few counts of this clonotype. Its antigen is as yet unknown. The receptor was derived from a human donor in good health (CMV status not recorded). Some clones in this sample may be carry-over from other donors' samples. The input for sequencing was CD8+ T cells from cultured PBMCs, taken from culture after CMV antigen stimulation. The chain combines TRBV7-9 with TRBJ1-2; possibly TRBD1 for D (6 bases). The CDR3 region is CASSSTSNRERRGYTF. In nucleotides, the CDR3 is TGTGCCAGCAGCTCGACATCCAACAGGGAGAGGAGAGGCTACACCTTC. Supplemented by reference TRBV7-9 and TRBJ1-2, the full variable domain reads DTGVSQNPRHKITKRGQNVTFRCDPISEHNRLYWYRQTLGQGPEFLTYFQNEAQLEKSRLLSDRFSAERPKGSFSTLEIQRTEQGDSAMYLCASSSTSNRERRGYTFGSGTRLTVV.